This entry concerns a single T cell receptor beta chain. These data originate in a study of cytomegalovirus exposure and HLA in healthy donors. V shed 4 bases and J shed 1 base, with 13 bases lying between them. The CDR3 has 15 residues. The germline gives CDR1 LNHDA, CDR2 SQIVND (reference sequence). 60 Vbeta and 13 Jbeta primers were used in PCR. The table came from immunoSEQ multiplex PCR; TCRdb's copy has only in-frame clones and leaves some out. The data contain fewer than 200,000 clones, approximately 80% of them singletons. The genes are TRBV19 and TRBJ1-2; D is undetermined. The origin of this receptor is a female donor in good health and CMV-seronegative. What was sequenced was PBMCs. CDR3 sequence: CASSTRNRDNYGYTF. DNA for the CDR3: TGTGCCAGTAGTACGCGAAACCGGGATAACTATGGCTACACCTTC. The whole variable domain, filled in from reference TRBV19 and TRBJ1-2, reads DGGITQSPKYLFRKEGQNVTLSCEQNLNHDAMYWYRQDPGQGLRLIYYSQIVNDFQKGDIAEGYSVSREKKESFPLTVTSAQKNPTAFYLCASSTRNRDNYGYTFGSGTRLTVV.